Included here is one TCR beta chain sequence, with context. Its antigen is not known. Receiving focal radiation plus CTLA-4 blockade with ipilimumab were patients who had chemo-refractory metastatic non-small-cell lung cancer. This sample is drawn from a study of radiotherapy plus CTLA-4 blockade in lung cancer. Study overall: Disease control was seen in approximately 31% of patients, objective responses in roughly 17%.

This CDR3 comprises 15 residues. V lost 1 base, J lost 5 bases, and 12 bases lay in between. CDR1 and CDR2 from the germline V gene are SEHNR and FQNEAQ (reference sequence). Study outcomes and limitations: After radiotherapy and ipilimumab, tumor-derived clones expanded in peripheral blood.

The assay was immunoSEQ multiplex PCR, and TCRdb's table has in-frame clones only and misses some. In the table there are about 53,000 clones, roughly 81% of which are singletons. The gene calls are TRBV7-9 and TRBJ1-5; a possible D gene is TRBD1 (6 bases). The TCR was taken from a human donor with non-small cell lung cancer whose response to radiotherapy plus ipilimumab could not be evaluated. Source: peripheral blood, taken from a patient treated with radiotherapy plus ipilimumab. The chain's CDR3 is CASSLGQARDQPQHF. The CDR3 nucleotides read TGTGCCAGCAGCTTAGGACAGGCCCGCGATCAGCCCCAGCATTTT.